These T cell receptor beta chains were read from a single sample in a study of Graves' ophthalmopathy and Graves' hyperthyroidism. TCRdb called the multiplex PCR reads again in MiXCR, with one record for every CDR3 protein. The sample has under 800,000 distinct CDR3 sequences; over 20% are singletons. The specimen sequenced was peripheral blood. The receptors come from a woman between 18 and 30 years old with stable Graves' hyperthyroidism. Some clones in this sample may be carry-over from other donors' samples. Each CDR3 is given with its conserved first and last residue. A D gene is named only where the DNA matches it firmly. Not every row has a clone size; where given, it reads once, few, many or a size class.

.	15	TRBV4-3	.	TRBJ2-7	TGCGCCAGCAGCCGACTCGCGACTAGAGTCTACGAGCAGTACTTC	CASSRLATRVYEQYF
few	17	TRBV4-2	TRBD1	TRBJ2-5	TGTGCCAGCAGCCAAATCGGGACAGGGGGCGCGGGAGAGACCCAGTACTTC	CASSQIGTGGAGETQYF
.	15	TRBV2	.	TRBJ1-1	TGTGCCAGCAGCACACAGGCGGGGTATTCCGGAGAAGCTTTCTTT	CASSTQAGYSGEAFF
many	12	TRBV2	.	TRBJ2-5	TGTGCCAGCAGACAGGGAATGGAGACCCAGTACTTC	CASRQGMETQYF
.	15	TRBV4-1	.	TRBJ1-1	TGCGCCAGCAGCCCCAGGATTTTCGCGAACACTGAAGCTTTCTTT	CASSPRIFANTEAFF
.	16	TRBV4-2	.	TRBJ2-3	TGTGCCAGCAGCCAAGATGGGGGGAATCCCACAGATACGCAGTATTTT	CASSQDGGNPTDTQYF
once	10	TRBV6-2/TRBV6-3	.	TRBJ2-5	TGTGCCACGCTTAGGGAGACCCAGTACTTC	CATLRETQYF
.	14	TRBV12-3/TRBV12-4	TRBD1	TRBJ2-5	TGTGCCAGCTCCTCCGCGGGACAGGAAGAGACCCAGTACTTC	CASSSAGQEETQYF
many	16	TRBV25-1	.	TRBJ2-7	TGTGCCAGCAATAATGGGGGTCGCCCCTGTACCTACAAGCAGTACTTC	CASNNGGRPCTYKQYF
few	14	TRBV7-3	TRBD2	TRBJ2-4	TGTGCCAGCAGCTTAGGGACTAGCGGGGGCATTAAGTACTTC	CASSLGTSGGIKYF
many	17	TRBV2	.	TRBJ1-2	TGTGCCAGCAGTGACGACTTACTCAGGAACTATAACTATGGCTACACCTTC	CASSDDLLRNYNYGYTF
many	15	TRBV9	.	TRBJ1-1	TGTGCCAGCAGCGTAGAGGAGGGCGGTAGTGATAAAGCTTTCTTT	CASSVEEGGSDKAFF
many	17	TRBV9	.	TRBJ1-6	TGTGCCAGCAGCGTAGCCGGGGAAGGCTCCTATAATTCACCCCTCCACTTT	CASSVAGEGSYNSPLHF
.	11	TRBV19	.	TRBJ1-1	TGTGCCAGTATAGGGAGCACTGAAGCTTTCTTT	CASIGSTEAFF
once	15	TRBV20-1	.	TRBJ2-7	TGCAGTGCTAGGGTCGAGGGGGATCTTTCCTACGAGCAGTACTTC	CSARVEGDLSYEQYF
many	13	TRBV20-1	TRBD1	TRBJ2-7	TGCAGTGCTAGAGTGACAGGGTACTACGAGCAGTACTTC	CSARVTGYYEQYF
many	15	TRBV10-2	.	TRBJ2-7	TGCGCCAGCAGTGGGAGAAGCGGAGTGTACTACGAGCAGTACTTC	CASSGRSGVYYEQYF